This T cell receptor (beta chain) was sequenced for a study of memory CD4+ T cells and cytomegalovirus serostatus. General study results and limits: CMV serostatus prediction reached median AUC approximately 0.95, or 0.91 with US-trained model. Of 150 to 200 reported CMV TCRbeta sequences, about 67 were found in memory CD4+ repertoires. The CMV-associated TCR signature appears largely within the CD4+ memory repertoire.

J lost 0 bases, V lost 4 bases, and 10 bases had no gene match. CDR3 size: 17 residues. The germline V gene encodes CDR1 SGHAT and CDR2 FQNNGV. Regarding this clone: Its target is unknown.

The sort gate was single viable CD3+CD4+CD8-CD45RO+ cells for memory CD4+ T cells. CD4+ T cells were isolated by positive magnetic selection. The table came from immunoSEQ multiplex PCR; TCRdb's copy has only in-frame clones and leaves some out. The sample lists over 60,000 clones, approximately 80% occurring once. Sequencing input: memory CD4+ T cells from blood. The chain is built from TRBV11-2 and TRBJ1-1, with 8 bases that match TRBD1. This clonotype was sampled from an adult in good health and CMV-seronegative. CDR3 sequence (DNA): TGTGCCAGCAGCTCGGGGGGGACAGGCCACATGAACACTGAAGCTTTCTTT. Residues: CASSSGGTGHMNTEAFF.